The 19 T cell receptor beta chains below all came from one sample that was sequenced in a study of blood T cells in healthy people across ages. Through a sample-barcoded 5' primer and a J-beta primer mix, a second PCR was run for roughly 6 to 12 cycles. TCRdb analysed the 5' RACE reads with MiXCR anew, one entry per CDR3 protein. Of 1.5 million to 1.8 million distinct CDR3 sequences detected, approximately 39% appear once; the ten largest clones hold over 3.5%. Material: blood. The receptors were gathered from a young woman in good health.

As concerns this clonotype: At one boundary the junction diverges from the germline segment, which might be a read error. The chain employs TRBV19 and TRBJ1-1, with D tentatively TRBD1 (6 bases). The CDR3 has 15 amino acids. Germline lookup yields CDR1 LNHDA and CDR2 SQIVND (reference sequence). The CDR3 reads CASSNPGGGNTEAFF. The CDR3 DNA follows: TGTGCTAGTAGTAATCCCGGGGGGGGCAACACTGAAGCTTTCTTT. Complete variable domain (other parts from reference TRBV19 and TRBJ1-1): DGGITQSPKYLFRKEGQNVTLSCEQNLNHDAMYWYRQDPGQGLRLIYYSQIVNDFQKGDIAEGYSVSREKKESFPLTVTSAQKNPTAFYLCASSNPGGGNTEAFFGQGTRLTVV.

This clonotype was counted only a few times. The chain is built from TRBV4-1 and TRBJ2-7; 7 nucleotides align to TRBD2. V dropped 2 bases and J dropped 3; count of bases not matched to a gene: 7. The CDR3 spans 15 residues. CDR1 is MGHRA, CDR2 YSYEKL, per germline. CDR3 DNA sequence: TGCGCCAGCAGCCAATTACCCGGGACTAACTACGAGCAGTACTTC. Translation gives CASSQLPGTNYEQYF.

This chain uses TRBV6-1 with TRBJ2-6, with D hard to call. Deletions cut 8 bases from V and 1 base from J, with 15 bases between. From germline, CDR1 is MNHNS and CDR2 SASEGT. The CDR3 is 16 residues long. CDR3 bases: TGTGCCAGCGTCGTGGACGGATCGTCTGGGGCCAACGTCCTGACTTTC. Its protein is CASVVDGSSGANVLTF.

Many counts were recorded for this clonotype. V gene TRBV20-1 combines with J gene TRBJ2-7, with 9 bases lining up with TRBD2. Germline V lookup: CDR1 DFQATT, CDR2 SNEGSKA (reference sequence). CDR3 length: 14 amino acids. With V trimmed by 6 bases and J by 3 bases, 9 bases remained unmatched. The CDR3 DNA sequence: TGCAGTGCCCGACAAAGCGGGGGGTACTACGAGCAGTACTTC. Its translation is CSARQSGGYYEQYF.

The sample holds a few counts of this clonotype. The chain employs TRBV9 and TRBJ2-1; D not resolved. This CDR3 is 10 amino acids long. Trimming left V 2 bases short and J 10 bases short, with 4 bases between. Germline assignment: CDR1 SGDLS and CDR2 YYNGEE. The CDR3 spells CASSVSEQFF. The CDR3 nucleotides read TGTGCCAGCAGCGTCTCGGAGCAGTTCTTC. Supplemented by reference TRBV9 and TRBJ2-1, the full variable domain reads DSGVTQTPKHLITATGQRVTLRCSPRSGDLSVYWYQQSLDQGLQFLIQYYNGEERAKGNILERFSAQQFPDLHSELNLSSLELGDSALYFCASSVSEQFFGPGTRLTVL.

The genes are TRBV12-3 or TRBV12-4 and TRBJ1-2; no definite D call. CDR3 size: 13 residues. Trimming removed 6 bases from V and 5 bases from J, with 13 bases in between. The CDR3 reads CASRPAGGYGYTF. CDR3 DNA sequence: TGTGCCAGCAGGCCAGCGGGCGGTTATGGCTACACCTTC.

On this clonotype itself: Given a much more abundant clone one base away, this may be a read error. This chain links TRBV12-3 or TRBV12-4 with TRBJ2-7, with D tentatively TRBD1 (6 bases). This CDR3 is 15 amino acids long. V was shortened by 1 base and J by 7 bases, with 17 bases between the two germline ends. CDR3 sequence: CASSLGRGRYNEQYF. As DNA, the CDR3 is TGTGCCAGCAGTTTAGGCAGGGGTCGGTACAATGAGCAGTACTTC.

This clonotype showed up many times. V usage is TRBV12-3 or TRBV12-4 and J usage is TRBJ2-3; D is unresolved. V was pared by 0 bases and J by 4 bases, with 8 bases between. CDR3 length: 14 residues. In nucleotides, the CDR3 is TGTGCCAGCAGTTTAGCGGCTAGTCCAGATACGCAGTATTTT. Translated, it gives CASSLAASPDTQYF.

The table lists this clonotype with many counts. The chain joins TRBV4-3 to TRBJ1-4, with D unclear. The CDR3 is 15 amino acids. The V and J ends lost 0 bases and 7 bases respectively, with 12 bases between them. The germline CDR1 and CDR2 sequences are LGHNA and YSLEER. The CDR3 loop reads CASSQDPQGAEKLFF. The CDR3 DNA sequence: TGCGCCAGCAGCCAAGACCCCCAAGGTGCTGAAAAACTGTTTTTT.

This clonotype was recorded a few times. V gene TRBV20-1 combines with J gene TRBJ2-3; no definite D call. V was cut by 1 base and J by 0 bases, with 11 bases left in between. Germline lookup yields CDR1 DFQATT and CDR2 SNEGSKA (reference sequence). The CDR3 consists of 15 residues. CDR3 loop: CSARAESSSTDTQYF. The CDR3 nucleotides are TGCAGTGCTAGAGCGGAGAGCAGTAGCACAGATACGCAGTATTTT.

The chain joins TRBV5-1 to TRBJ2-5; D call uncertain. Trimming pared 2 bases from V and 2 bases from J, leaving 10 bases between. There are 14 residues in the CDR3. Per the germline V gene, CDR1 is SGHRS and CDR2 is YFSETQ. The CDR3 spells CASSFLGSQETQYF. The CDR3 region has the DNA TGCGCCAGCAGCTTTTTAGGGTCTCAAGAGACCCAGTACTTC. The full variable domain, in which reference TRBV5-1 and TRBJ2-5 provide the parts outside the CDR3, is KAGVTQTPRYLIKTRGQQVTLSCSPISGHRSVSWYQQTPGQGLQFLFEYFSETQRNKGNFPGRFSGRQFSNSRSEMNVSTLELGDSALYLCASSFLGSQETQYFGPGTRLLVL.

In DNA form, the CDR3 reads TGTGCCAGCAGCATAAACCCCTACGAGCAGTACTTC. Its protein product is CASSINPYEQYF. The chain carries TRBV7-6 and TRBJ2-7; D unresolved. This CDR3 is 12 amino acids long. The germline gives CDR1 SGHVS, CDR2 FNYEAQ. V was shortened by 5 bases and J by 2 bases, with 7 bases between the two germline ends.

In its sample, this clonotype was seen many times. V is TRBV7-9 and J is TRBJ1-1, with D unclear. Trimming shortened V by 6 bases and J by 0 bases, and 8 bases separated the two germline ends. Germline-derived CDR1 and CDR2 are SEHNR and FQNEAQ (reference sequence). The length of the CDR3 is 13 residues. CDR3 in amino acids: CASSLSMNTEAFF. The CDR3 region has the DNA TGTGCCAGCAGTCTCAGTATGAACACTGAAGCTTTCTTT.

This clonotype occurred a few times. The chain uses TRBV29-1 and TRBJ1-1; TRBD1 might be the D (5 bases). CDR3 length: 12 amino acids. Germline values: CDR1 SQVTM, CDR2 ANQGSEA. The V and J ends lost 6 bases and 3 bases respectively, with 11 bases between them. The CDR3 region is CSVQEGYTEAFF. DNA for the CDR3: TGCAGCGTACAGGAAGGGTACACTGAAGCTTTCTTT.

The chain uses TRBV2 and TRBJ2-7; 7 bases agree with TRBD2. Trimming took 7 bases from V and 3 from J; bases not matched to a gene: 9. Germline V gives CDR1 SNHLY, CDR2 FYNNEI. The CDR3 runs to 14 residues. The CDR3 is CASIAQREGYEQYF. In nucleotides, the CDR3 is TGTGCCAGCATCGCGCAGCGGGAAGGCTACGAGCAGTACTTC.

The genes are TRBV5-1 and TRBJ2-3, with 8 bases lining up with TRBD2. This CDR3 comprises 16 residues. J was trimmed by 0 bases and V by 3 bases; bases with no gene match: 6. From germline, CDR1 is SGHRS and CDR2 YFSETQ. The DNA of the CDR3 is TGCGCCAGCAGCTCAAGCGGGAGTCAGAGCACAGATACGCAGTATTTT. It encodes CASSSSGSQSTDTQYF. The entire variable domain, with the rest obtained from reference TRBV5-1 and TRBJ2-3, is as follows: KAGVTQTPRYLIKTRGQQVTLSCSPISGHRSVSWYQQTPGQGLQFLFEYFSETQRNKGNFPGRFSGRQFSNSRSEMNVSTLELGDSALYLCASSSSGSQSTDTQYFGPGTRLTVL.

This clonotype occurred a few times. In nucleotides, the CDR3 is TGTGCCAGCAGCTCCCCTCGAGCGGGGGGCCGCTCCTACAATGAGCAGTTCTTC. This encodes CASSSPRAGGRSYNEQFF. This sequence joins TRBV13 and TRBJ2-1, with 9 bases fitting TRBD2. Per the germline V gene, CDR1 is PRHDT and CDR2 is FYEKMQ (reference sequence). The CDR3 runs to 18 residues. Trimming removed 4 bases from V and 0 bases from J; junction bases left unmatched: 10. Filled out from reference TRBV13 and TRBJ2-1, the complete variable domain reads AAGVIQSPRHLIKEKRETATLKCYPIPRHDTVYWYQQGPGQDPQFLISFYEKMQSDKGSIPDRFSAQQFSDYHSELNMSSLELGDSALYFCASSSPRAGGRSYNEQFFGPGTRLTVL.

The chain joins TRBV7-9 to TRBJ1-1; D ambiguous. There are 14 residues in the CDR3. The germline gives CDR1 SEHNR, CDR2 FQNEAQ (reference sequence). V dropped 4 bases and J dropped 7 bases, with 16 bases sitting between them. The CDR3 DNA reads TGTGCCAGCAGCTACAATAGAGCTTCCGATGAAGCTTTCTTT. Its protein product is CASSYNRASDEAFF.

The CDR3 loop reads CASSPERTGNTGELFF. CDR3 sequence (DNA): TGTGCCAGCAGCCCGGAGAGGACAGGGAACACCGGGGAGCTGTTTTTT. This chain links TRBV2 with TRBJ2-2; 7 bases agree with TRBD1. The length of the CDR3 is 16 residues. Germline CDR1 and CDR2: SNHLY and FYNNEI. Trimming removed 6 bases from V and 1 base from J; junction bases left unmatched: 8. Supplemented by reference TRBV2 and TRBJ2-2, the full variable domain reads EPEVTQTPSHQVTQMGQEVILRCVPISNHLYFYWYRQILGQKVEFLVSFYNNEISEKSEIFDDQFSVERPDGSNFTLKIRSTKLEDSAMYFCASSPERTGNTGELFFGEGSRLTVL.